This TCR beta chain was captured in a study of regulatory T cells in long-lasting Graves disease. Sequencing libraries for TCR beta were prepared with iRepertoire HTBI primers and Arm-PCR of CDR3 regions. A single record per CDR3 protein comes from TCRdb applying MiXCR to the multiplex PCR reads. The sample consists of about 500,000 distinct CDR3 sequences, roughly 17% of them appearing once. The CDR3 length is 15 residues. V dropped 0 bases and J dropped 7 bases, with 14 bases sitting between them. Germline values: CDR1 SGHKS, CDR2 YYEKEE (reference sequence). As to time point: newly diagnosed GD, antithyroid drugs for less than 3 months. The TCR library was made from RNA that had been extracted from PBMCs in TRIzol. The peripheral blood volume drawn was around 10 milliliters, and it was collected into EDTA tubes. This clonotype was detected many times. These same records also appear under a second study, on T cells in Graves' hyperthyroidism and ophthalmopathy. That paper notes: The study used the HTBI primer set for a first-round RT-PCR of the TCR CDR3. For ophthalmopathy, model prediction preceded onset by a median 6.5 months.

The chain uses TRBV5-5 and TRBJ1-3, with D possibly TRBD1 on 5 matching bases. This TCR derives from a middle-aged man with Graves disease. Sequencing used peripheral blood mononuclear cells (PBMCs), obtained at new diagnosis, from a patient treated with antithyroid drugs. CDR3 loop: CASSLGQQGPNTIYF. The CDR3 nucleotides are TGTGCCAGCAGCTTGGGACAGCAAGGGCCCAACACCATATATTTT.